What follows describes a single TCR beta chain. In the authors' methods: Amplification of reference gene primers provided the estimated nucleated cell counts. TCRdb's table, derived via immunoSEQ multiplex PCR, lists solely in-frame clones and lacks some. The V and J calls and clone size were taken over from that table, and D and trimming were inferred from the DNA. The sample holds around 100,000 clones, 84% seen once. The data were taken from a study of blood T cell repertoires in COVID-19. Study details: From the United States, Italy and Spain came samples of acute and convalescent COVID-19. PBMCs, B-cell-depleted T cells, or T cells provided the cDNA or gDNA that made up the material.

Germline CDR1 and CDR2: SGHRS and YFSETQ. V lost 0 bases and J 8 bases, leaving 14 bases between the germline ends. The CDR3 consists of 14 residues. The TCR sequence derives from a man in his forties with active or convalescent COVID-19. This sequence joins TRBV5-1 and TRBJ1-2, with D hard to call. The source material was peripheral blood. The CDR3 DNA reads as TGCGCCAGCAGCTTGGGAGCTACGGCGGGAGGCTACACCTTC. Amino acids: CASSLGATAGGYTF. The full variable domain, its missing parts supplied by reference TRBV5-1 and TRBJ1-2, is KAGVTQTPRYLIKTRGQQVTLSCSPISGHRSVSWYQQTPGQGLQFLFEYFSETQRNKGNFPGRFSGRQFSNSRSEMNVSTLELGDSALYLCASSLGATAGGYTFGSGTRLTVV.